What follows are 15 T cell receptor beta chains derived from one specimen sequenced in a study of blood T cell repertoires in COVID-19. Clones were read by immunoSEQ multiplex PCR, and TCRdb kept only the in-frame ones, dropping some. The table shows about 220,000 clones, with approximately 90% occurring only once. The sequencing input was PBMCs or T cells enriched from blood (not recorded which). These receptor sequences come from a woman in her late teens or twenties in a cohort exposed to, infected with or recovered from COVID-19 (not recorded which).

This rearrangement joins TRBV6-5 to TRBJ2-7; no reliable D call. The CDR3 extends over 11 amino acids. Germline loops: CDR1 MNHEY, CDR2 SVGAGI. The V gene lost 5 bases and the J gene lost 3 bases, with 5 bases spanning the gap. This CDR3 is CASSQNYEQYF. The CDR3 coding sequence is TGTGCCAGCAGTCAAAACTACGAGCAGTACTTC.

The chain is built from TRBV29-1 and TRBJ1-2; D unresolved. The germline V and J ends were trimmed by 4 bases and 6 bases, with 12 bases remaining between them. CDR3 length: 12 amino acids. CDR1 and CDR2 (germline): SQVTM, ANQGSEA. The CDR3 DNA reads TGCAGCGTTGTCGAACAAGTGGATGGCTACACCTTC. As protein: CSVVEQVDGYTF.

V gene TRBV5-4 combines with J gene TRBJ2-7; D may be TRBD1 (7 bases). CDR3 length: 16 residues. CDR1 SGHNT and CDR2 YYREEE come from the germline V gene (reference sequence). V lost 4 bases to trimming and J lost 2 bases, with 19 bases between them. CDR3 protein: CASSRGTASPAYEQYF. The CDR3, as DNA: TGTGCCAGCAGCCGGGGGACAGCGTCACCCGCCTACGAGCAGTACTTC.

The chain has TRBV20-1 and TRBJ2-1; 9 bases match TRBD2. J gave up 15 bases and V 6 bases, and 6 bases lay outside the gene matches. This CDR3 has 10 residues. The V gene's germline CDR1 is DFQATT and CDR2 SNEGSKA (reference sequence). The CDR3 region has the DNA TGCAGTGCCCTAGCGGGGCGGGGGTTCTTC. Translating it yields CSALAGRGFF.

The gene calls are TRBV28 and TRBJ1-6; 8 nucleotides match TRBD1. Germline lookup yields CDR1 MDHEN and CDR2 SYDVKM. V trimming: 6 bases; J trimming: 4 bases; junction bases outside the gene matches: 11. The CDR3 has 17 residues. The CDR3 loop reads CASRPETGDIYNSPLHF. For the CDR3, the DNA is TGTGCCAGCAGACCAGAGACAGGGGATATTTATAATTCACCCCTCCACTTT.

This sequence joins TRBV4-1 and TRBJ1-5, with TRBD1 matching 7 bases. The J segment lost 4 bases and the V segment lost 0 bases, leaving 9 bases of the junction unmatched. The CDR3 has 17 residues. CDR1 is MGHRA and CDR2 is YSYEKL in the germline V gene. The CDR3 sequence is CASSQDLRTGENQPQHF. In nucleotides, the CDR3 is TGCGCCAGCAGCCAAGATCTTCGGACAGGCGAAAATCAGCCCCAGCATTTT.

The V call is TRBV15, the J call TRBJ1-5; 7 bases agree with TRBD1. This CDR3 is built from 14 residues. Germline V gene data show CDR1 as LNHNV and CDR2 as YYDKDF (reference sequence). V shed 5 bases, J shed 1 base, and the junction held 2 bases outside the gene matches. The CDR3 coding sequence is TGTGCCACCAGCCGACAGGGAAGCAATCAGCCCCAGCATTTT. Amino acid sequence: CATSRQGSNQPQHF.

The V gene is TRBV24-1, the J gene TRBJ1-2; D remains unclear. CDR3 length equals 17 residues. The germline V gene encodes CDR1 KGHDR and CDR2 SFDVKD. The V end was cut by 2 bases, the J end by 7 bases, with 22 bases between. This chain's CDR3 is CATSDSARTGLEGGYTF. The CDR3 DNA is TGTGCCACCAGTGATTCCGCTCGGACTGGGCTTGAGGGTGGCTACACCTTC.

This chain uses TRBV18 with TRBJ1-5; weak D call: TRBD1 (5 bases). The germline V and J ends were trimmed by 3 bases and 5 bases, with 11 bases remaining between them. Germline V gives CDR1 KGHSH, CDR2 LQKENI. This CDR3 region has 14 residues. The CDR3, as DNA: TGTGCCAGCTCACCCCGGGACTCTTATCAGCCCCAGCATTTT. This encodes CASSPRDSYQPQHF.

Here the CDR3 reads CASSSPGTGTTGELFF. CDR3 nucleotide sequence: TGTGCCAGTAGTTCTCCCGGGACAGGGACCACCGGGGAGCTGTTTTTT. The V gene is TRBV19, the J gene TRBJ2-2, with 9 bases that match TRBD1. This CDR3 has 16 amino acids. Per germline, CDR1 LNHDA and CDR2 SQIVND (reference sequence). The V segment lost 5 bases and the J segment 4 bases; nucleotides outside the gene matches: 8.

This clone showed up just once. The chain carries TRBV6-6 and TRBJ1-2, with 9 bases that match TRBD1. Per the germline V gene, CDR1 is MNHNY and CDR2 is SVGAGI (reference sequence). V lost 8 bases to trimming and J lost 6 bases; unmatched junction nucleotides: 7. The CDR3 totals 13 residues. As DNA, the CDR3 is TGTGCCAGCCGGAAAGGGACAGGGAATGGCTACACCTTC. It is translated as CASRKGTGNGYTF.

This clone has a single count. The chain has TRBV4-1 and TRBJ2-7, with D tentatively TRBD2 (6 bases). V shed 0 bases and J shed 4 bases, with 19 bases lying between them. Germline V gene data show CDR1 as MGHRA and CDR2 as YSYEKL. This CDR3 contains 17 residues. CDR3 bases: TGCGCCAGCAGCCAAGAGGCCCGAAGGGTAAGCGGGTACGAGCAGTACTTC. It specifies CASSQEARRVSGYEQYF.

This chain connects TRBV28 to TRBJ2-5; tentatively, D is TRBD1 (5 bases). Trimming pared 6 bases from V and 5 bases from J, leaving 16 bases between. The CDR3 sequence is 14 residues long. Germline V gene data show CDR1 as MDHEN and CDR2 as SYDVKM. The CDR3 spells CASSEDSSAETQYF. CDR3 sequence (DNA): TGTGCCAGCAGCGAAGACAGTTCGGCGGAGACCCAGTACTTC.

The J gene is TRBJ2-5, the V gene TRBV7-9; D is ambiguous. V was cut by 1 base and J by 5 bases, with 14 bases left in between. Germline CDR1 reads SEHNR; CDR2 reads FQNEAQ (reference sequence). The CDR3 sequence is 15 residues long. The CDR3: CASSLGSNTEETQYF. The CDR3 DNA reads TGTGCCAGCAGCTTAGGATCTAACACGGAGGAGACCCAGTACTTC.

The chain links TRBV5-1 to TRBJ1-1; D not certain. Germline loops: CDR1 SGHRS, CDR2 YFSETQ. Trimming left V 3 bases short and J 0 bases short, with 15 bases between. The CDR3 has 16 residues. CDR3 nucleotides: TGCGCCAGCAGCTCCGGACGGGGAAACATGAACACTGAAGCTTTCTTT. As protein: CASSSGRGNMNTEAFF.